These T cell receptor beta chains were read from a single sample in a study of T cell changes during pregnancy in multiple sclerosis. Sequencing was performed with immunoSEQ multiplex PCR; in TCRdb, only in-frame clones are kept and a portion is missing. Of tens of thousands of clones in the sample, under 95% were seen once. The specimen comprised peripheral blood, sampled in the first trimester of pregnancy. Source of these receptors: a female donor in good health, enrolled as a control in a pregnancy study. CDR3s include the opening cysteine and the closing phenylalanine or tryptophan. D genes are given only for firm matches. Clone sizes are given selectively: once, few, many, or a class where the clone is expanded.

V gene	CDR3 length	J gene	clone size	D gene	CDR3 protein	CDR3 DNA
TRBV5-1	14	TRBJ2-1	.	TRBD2	CASSADDRGGEQFF	TGCGCCAGCAGCGCTGACGACCGGGGGGGTGAGCAGTTCTTC
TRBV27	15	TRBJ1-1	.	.	CASSSHPTGDTEAFF	TGTGCCAGCAGTTCCCACCCGACCGGGGACACTGAAGCTTTCTTT
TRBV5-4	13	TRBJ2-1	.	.	CASSLGLEGLPFF	TGTGCCAGCAGCTTAGGCCTGGAGGGCTTGCCGTTCTTC
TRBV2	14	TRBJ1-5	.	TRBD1	CASSPKTGVEIQHF	TGTGCCAGCAGTCCGAAGACAGGGGTGGAAATCCAGCATTTT
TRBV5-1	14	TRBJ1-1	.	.	CASSLAADKGEAFF	TGCGCCAGCAGCTTGGCCGCAGACAAGGGGGAAGCTTTCTTT
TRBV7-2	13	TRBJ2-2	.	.	CASLPTGVGELFF	TGTGCCAGCCTCCCAACGGGAGTCGGGGAGCTGTTTTTT
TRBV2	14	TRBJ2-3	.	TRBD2	CASNLGLAGDTQYF	TGTGCCAGCAACCTAGGACTAGCGGGGGATACGCAGTATTTT
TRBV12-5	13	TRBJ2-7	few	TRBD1	CASGRDRTYEQYF	TGTGCTAGTGGTCGGGACAGGACCTACGAGCAGTACTTC
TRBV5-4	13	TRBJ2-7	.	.	CASRGAGSSEQYF	TGTGCCAGCCGGGGGGCCGGCTCATCCGAGCAGTACTTC
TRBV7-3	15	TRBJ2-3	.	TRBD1	CASSLGQGVGMTQYF	TGTGCCAGCAGCCTGGGACAGGGCGTCGGGATGACGCAGTATTTT
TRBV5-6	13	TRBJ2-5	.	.	CASSHRDQETQYF	TGTGCCAGCAGCCACCGGGACCAAGAGACCCAGTACTTC
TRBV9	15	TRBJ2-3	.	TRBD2	CASSRPTSGLDTQYF	TGTGCCAGCAGCCGGCCGACTAGCGGGTTGGATACGCAGTATTTT
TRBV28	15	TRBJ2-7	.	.	CASEQGPPSSYEQYF	TGTGCCAGCGAACAGGGACCGCCGAGCTCCTACGAGCAGTACTTC
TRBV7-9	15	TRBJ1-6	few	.	CASSSTQPANSPLHF	TGTGCCAGCAGCTCGACACAGCCTGCAAATTCACCCCTCCACTTT
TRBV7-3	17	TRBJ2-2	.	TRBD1	CASSPPSRGRQAGELFF	TGTGCCAGCAGCCCTCCGAGCAGGGGGCGGCAGGCCGGGGAGCTGTTTTTT
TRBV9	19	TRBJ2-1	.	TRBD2	CASSVDVPGGHSLGNEQFF	TGTGCCAGCAGCGTAGACGTCCCGGGAGGACATTCGCTAGGCAATGAGCAGTTCTTC
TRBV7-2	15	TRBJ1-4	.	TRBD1	CASSPRTGRGEKLFF	TGTGCCAGCAGCCCTAGGACAGGGAGGGGAGAAAAACTGTTTTTT
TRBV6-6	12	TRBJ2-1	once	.	CASGKREDEQFF	TGTGCCAGTGGTAAGAGGGAAGATGAGCAGTTCTTC